Below, 6 T cell receptor beta chains from the same sample are listed, as sequenced in a study of blood T cell repertoires in COVID-19. Only in-frame clones appear in the TCRdb table, and some are missing; sequencing was by immunoSEQ multiplex PCR. The data contain 400,000 to 550,000 clones, 85% to 90% of them singletons. The sample taken for sequencing was peripheral blood. Every receptor here comes from a woman in her twenties or thirties with acute or convalescent COVID-19.

The chain employs TRBV2 and TRBJ1-5, with D tentatively TRBD1 (5 bases). CDR1 and CDR2 (germline): SNHLY, FYNNEI. Trimming shortened V by 10 bases and J by 0 bases, and 10 bases separated the two germline ends. The CDR3 has 13 amino acids. The CDR3, as DNA: TGTGCCATACAGGAAAATAGCAATCAGCCCCAGCATTTT. Translated: CAIQENSNQPQHF.

The rearrangement uses TRBV10-3 and TRBJ1-4; 10 bases agree with TRBD1. Germline V CDR1 and CDR2: ENHRY, SYGVKD. There are 14 residues in the CDR3. The V and J ends lost 5 bases and 8 bases, in that order; junction bases with no gene match: 5. The CDR3 here is CAISRDRGGEKLFF. The CDR3 DNA follows: TGTGCCATCAGTAGGGACAGGGGAGGAGAAAAACTGTTTTTT.

This clone was recorded once. J is TRBJ2-7 and V is TRBV20-1; D remains unclear. CDR3 length: 11 residues. V shed 4 bases and J shed 6 bases, with 10 bases lying between them. CDR1 DFQATT and CDR2 SNEGSKA come from the germline V gene (reference sequence). The CDR3 region is CSATYTSEQYF. Written as DNA, the CDR3 is TGCAGTGCTACTTATACATCCGAGCAGTACTTC.

The V call is TRBV28, the J call TRBJ2-5; D is unresolved. Germline CDR1 reads MDHEN; CDR2 reads SYDVKM. This CDR3 contains 13 residues. The germline V and J ends were trimmed by 6 bases and 1 base, with 9 bases remaining between them. CDR3 in amino acids: CASSLDGQETQYF. CDR3 in DNA: TGTGCCAGCAGCCTAGACGGCCAAGAGACCCAGTACTTC.

The chain employs TRBV5-1 and TRBJ1-6; unclear D gene. V lost 3 bases to trimming and J lost 4 bases, with 11 bases between them. The CDR3 contains 15 residues. Germline loops: CDR1 SGHRS, CDR2 YFSETQ. In DNA, the CDR3 is TGCGCCAGCAGCTCGGACGGAGGATATAATTCACCCCTCCACTTT. Protein sequence: CASSSDGGYNSPLHF.

The CDR3: CASSLGYGGKDYNEQFF. In nucleotides, the CDR3 is TGTGCCAGCAGCTTAGGTTACGGAGGGAAGGACTACAATGAGCAGTTCTTC. The J gene is TRBJ2-1, the V gene TRBV7-9, with D possibly being TRBD2 (6 bases). The germline CDR1 and CDR2 sequences are SEHNR and FQNEAQ (reference sequence). V lost 1 base, J lost 3 bases, and 16 bases lay in between. There are 17 residues in the CDR3. The full variable domain, with the rest looked up from reference TRBV7-9 and TRBJ2-1, is DTGVSQNPRHKITKRGQNVTFRCDPISEHNRLYWYRQTLGQGPEFLTYFQNEAQLEKSRLLSDRFSAERPKGSFSTLEIQRTEQGDSAMYLCASSLGYGGKDYNEQFFGPGTRLTVL.